These T cell receptor beta chains were read from a single sample in a study of CD8 T cells in ankylosing spondylitis. TCRdb redid the calling of the 5' RACE reads with MiXCR, one entry per CDR3 protein. In the table there are roughly 490,000 distinct CDR3 sequences, 5.3% of which are singletons. The sequenced material came from blood, either unsorted or a sorted T cell fraction (not recorded which). The receptors shown here come from a male donor with ankylosing spondylitis. The CDR3 runs from the conserved cysteine through the conserved F or W. The D gene is left open where the match is weak. Clone sizes are given selectively: once, few, many, or a class where the clone is expanded.

NA | TRBJ2-4 | many | TRBV5-1 | 14 | TGCGCCAGCAGCCCGGTCCGGGGCAAAAACATTCAGTACTTC | CASSPVRGKNIQYF
TRBD2 | TRBJ2-1 | many | TRBV7-9 | 15 | TGTGCCAGCAGCTCACTAGCGGGAGCAGGTAATGAGCAGTTCTTC | CASSSLAGAGNEQFF
NA | TRBJ2-3 | many | TRBV29-1 | 13 | TGCAGCGTTGCCCGGGGGCGCGCAGATACGCAGTATTTT | CSVARGRADTQYF
NA | TRBJ2-6 | many | TRBV27 | 14 | TGTGCCAGCAGAGGGCCGAGCGGGGCCAACGTCCTGACTTTC | CASRGPSGANVLTF
TRBD1 | TRBJ2-6 | few | TRBV7-8 | 18 | TGTGCCAGCAGCGCCCGACAGGGGGCGCAAATTGGGGCCAACGTCCTGACTTTC | CASSARQGAQIGANVLTF
TRBD2 | TRBJ2-1 | many | TRBV15 | 15 | TGTGCCACCAGCAGTAGCGGGAGGATCAACAATGAGCAGTTCTTC | CATSSSGRINNEQFF
NA | TRBJ1-5 | many | TRBV12-3/TRBV12-4 | 15 | TGTGCCAGCAGCCCTTCCGGGAGGGGCAATCAGCCCCAGCATTTT | CASSPSGRGNQPQHF
NA | TRBJ2-3 | few | TRBV9 | 14 | TGTGCCAGCAGCGTAGGATTTAGCACAGATACGCAGTATTTT | CASSVGFSTDTQYF
TRBD1 | TRBJ1-2 | few | TRBV4-2 | 15 | TGTGCCAGCAGCCAAGTGGAGGGGGCAGCCTATGGCTACACCTTC | CASSQVEGAAYGYTF
NA | TRBJ2-2 | many | TRBV5-6 | 14 | TGTGCCAGCAGCTTCCAGGCTAACACCGGGGAGCTGTTTTTT | CASSFQANTGELFF
TRBD1 | TRBJ2-5 | NA | TRBV7-2 | 15 | TGTGCCAGCAGCTTAATAACAGGGGGTAAAGAGACCCAGTACTTC | CASSLITGGKETQYF
NA | TRBJ2-1 | NA | TRBV19 | 15 | TGTGCCAGTAGTATATTCAAGAGCTCCTACAATGAGCAGTTCTTC | CASSIFKSSYNEQFF
TRBD1 | TRBJ2-2 | few | TRBV4-1 | 18 | TGCGCCAGCAGCCAAGAGCAATATGGACAGGCCAACACCGGGGAGCTGTTTTTT | CASSQEQYGQANTGELFF
TRBD1 | TRBJ2-3 | many | TRBV2 | 15 | TGTGCCAGCACCTTGGACAGGGAGGTAATGGATACGCAGTATTTT | CASTLDREVMDTQYF
NA | TRBJ1-3 | many | TRBV12-3/TRBV12-4 | 17 | TGTGCCAGCAGTTTTCTGTTGGGGTCTACTCTGGAAGGCACCATATATTTT | CASSFLLGSTLEGTIYF
TRBD2 | TRBJ2-6 | many | TRBV20-1 | 16 | TGCAGTGCCACTAGCGGGGGGAGCTCTGGGGCCAACGTCCTGACTTTC | CSATSGGSSGANVLTF
TRBD1 | TRBJ2-2 | few | TRBV5-1 | 16 | TGCGCCAGCAGCTTGATAACAGGGGGTTTCACCGGGGAGCTGTTTTTT | CASSLITGGFTGELFF
NA | TRBJ1-1 | many | TRBV5-1 | 14 | TGCGCCAGCAGCTTGGGGCAGGTGGCCACTGAAGCTTTCTTT | CASSLGQVATEAFF
TRBD2 | TRBJ2-3 | many | TRBV7-2 | 14 | TGTGCCAGCAGCCCGGGGACTAGCGGAGATACGCAGTATTTT | CASSPGTSGDTQYF
TRBD2 | TRBJ2-7 | many | TRBV29-1 | 13 | TGCAGCGTTGCGAGCGGGGCCTCCTACGAGCAGTACTTC | CSVASGASYEQYF
TRBD2 | TRBJ2-7 | few | TRBV7-9 | 16 | TGTGCCAGCAGCCTGGGACTAGCGGGGTCACCCTACGAGCAGTACTTC | CASSLGLAGSPYEQYF
TRBD1 | TRBJ2-1 | NA | TRBV5-1 | 13 | TGCGCCAGCAGCTTGTATCCGGGACAGGGGCGGTTCTTC | CASSLYPGQGRFF
NA | TRBJ2-4 | many | TRBV6-6 | 13 | TGTGCCAGCAGTAATCAGGGGGGGAACATTCAGTACTTC | CASSNQGGNIQYF
NA | TRBJ1-2 | many | TRBV6-1 | 13 | TGTGCCAGCAGGATTGACAGTTGGGAAGGCTACACCTTC | CASRIDSWEGYTF
TRBD1 | TRBJ1-2 | many | TRBV7-9 | 13 | TGTGCCAGCAGCCAGGACAGGGTGTATGGCTACACCTTC | CASSQDRVYGYTF
NA | TRBJ2-1 | many | TRBV27 | 13 | TGTGCCAGCAGTTTATTGGGTTTCGGGGAGCAGTTCTTC | CASSLLGFGEQFF
NA | TRBJ2-3 | many | TRBV10-3 | 14 | TGTGCCATCAGTGAGTCACCTTACACAGATACGCAGTATTTT | CAISESPYTDTQYF
TRBD1 | TRBJ1-2 | many | TRBV5-6 | 15 | TGTGCCAGCAGCAGACCGGGACAGGACTACTATGGCTACACCTTC | CASSRPGQDYYGYTF
NA | TRBJ1-1 | many | TRBV7-2 | 12 | TGTGCCAGCAGCCTCTCCTACACTGAAGCTTTCTTT | CASSLSYTEAFF
NA | TRBJ2-3 | many | TRBV20-1 | 16 | TGCAGTGCTAGAGATTTGGGGCGTTTTTCCACAGATACGCAGTATTTT | CSARDLGRFSTDTQYF
TRBD2 | TRBJ2-7 | many | TRBV29-1 | 13 | TGCAGCGCTCGACTAGCGGATAACTACGAGCAGTACTTC | CSARLADNYEQYF
NA | TRBJ1-3 | many | TRBV10-3 | 14 | TGTGCCATCAGAGCCGGGAGCAGGGGAAACACCATATATTTT | CAIRAGSRGNTIYF
NA | TRBJ2-3 | many | TRBV10-3 | 12 | TGTGCCATCAGGGCCACTAGCGATACGCAGTATTTT | CAIRATSDTQYF
TRBD1 | TRBJ1-1 | many | TRBV15 | 16 | TGTGCCACCAGCAGAGATCTAGGGGGCTTGAACACTGAAGCTTTCTTT | CATSRDLGGLNTEAFF
TRBD1 | TRBJ1-3 | many | TRBV5-1 | 16 | TGCGCCAGCAGCCTCGGGACAGGGGCAATCGGAAACACCATATATTTT | CASSLGTGAIGNTIYF
NA | TRBJ1-1 | many | TRBV12-3/TRBV12-4 | 13 | TGTGCCAGCAGTTTCTCTTACAGGGAGGAAGCTTTCTTT | CASSFSYREEAFF
TRBD1 | TRBJ1-5 | many | TRBV5-5 | 15 | TGTGCCAGCACCCTCGGTGGACAGGGCAATCAGCCCCAGCATTTT | CASTLGGQGNQPQHF
NA | TRBJ1-1 | many | TRBV29-1 | 13 | TGCAGCGTTGGGTCAGAAAGGGGCACTGAAGCTTTCTTT | CSVGSERGTEAFF
TRBD2 | TRBJ2-7 | many | TRBV7-2 | 14 | TGTGCCAGCAGCTTGCTAGCGGGAGCCTACGAGCAGTACTTC | CASSLLAGAYEQYF
NA | TRBJ1-1 | NA | TRBV7-2 | 13 | TGTGCCAGCAGTTATCTTAATCAGGGGGAAGCTTTCTTT | CASSYLNQGEAFF
NA | TRBJ2-5 | many | TRBV20-1 | 13 | TGCAGTGCTGACCTAGACCCAAGCGGGACCCAGTACTTC | CSADLDPSGTQYF
TRBD1 | TRBJ2-7 | many | TRBV4-3 | 16 | TGCGCCAGCAGCCAAGAGGCACAGGGGGGAGTCCACGAGCAGTACTTC | CASSQEAQGGVHEQYF
TRBD1 | TRBJ1-6 | many | TRBV5-1 | 15 | TGCGCCAGCAGCGCTGACAGGGTTGGAAATTCACCCCTCCACTTT | CASSADRVGNSPLHF
NA | TRBJ1-1 | NA | TRBV3-1 | 14 | TGTGCCAGCAGCCAAGAGGGAGCCCGGCCTGAAGCTTTCTTT | CASSQEGARPEAFF
NA | TRBJ2-5 | many | TRBV24-1 | 13 | TGTGCCACCAGTGATTCTGGTCGGGAGACCCAGTACTTC | CATSDSGRETQYF
NA | TRBJ2-5 | many | TRBV6-1 | 14 | TGTGCCAGCAGCCCGCCCGGGGGCGTGGAGACCCAGTACTTC | CASSPPGGVETQYF
NA | TRBJ2-2 | many | TRBV20-1 | 14 | TGCAGTGCGCCGGGACGCCCAAACACCGGGGAGCTGTTTTTT | CSAPGRPNTGELFF
TRBD2 | TRBJ2-4 | many | TRBV7-2 | 16 | TGTGCCAGCGCGATGGGAGGGTTTCTAGCCAAAAACATTCAGTACTTC | CASAMGGFLAKNIQYF
NA | TRBJ1-5 | few | TRBV30 | 13 | TGTGCCTGGAGTGTAGGGACAAATCAGCCCCAGCATTTT | CAWSVGTNQPQHF
NA | TRBJ1-1 | NA | TRBV11-2 | 16 | TGTGCCAGCAGCCCCCAGCGGGCAGGGATGAACACTGAAGCTTTCTTT | CASSPQRAGMNTEAFF
NA | TRBJ1-2 | many | TRBV7-2 | 14 | TGTGCCAGCAGCCCCTCTTCTCCTAACTATGGCTACACCTTC | CASSPSSPNYGYTF
NA | TRBJ2-7 | NA | TRBV6-5 | 14 | TGTGCCAGCAGTTACTCGGCCAGCTCCTACGAGCAGTACTTC | CASSYSASSYEQYF
TRBD2 | TRBJ2-5 | few | TRBV7-2 | 14 | TGTGCCAGCAGTCCGACGCGGGAGGGTGAGACCCAGTACTTC | CASSPTREGETQYF
NA | TRBJ2-7 | many | TRBV21-1 | 14 | TGTGCCAGCAGCCTAACCACGGGGGGCTACGAGCAGTACTTC | CASSLTTGGYEQYF
NA | TRBJ2-1 | many | TRBV20-1 | 13 | TGCAGTGCTCTCACAAGCTCCTACAATGAGCAGTTCTTC | CSALTSSYNEQFF
NA | TRBJ1-2 | many | TRBV13 | 14 | TGTGCCAGCAGCCCAAGAAACAGGGCTATAGGCTACACCTTC | CASSPRNRAIGYTF
NA | TRBJ1-6 | many | TRBV5-1 | 14 | TGCGCCAGCAGCTTGGCAAGGACAGATTCACCCCTCCACTTT | CASSLARTDSPLHF
NA | TRBJ2-2 | NA | TRBV6-1 | 13 | TGTGCCAGCAGTCCACTCTACACCGGGGAGCTGTTTTTT | CASSPLYTGELFF
NA | TRBJ1-1 | few | TRBV28 | 12 | TGTGCCAGCAGTCCCACCGGACACGGGGCTTTCTTT | CASSPTGHGAFF
TRBD2 | TRBJ2-1 | many | TRBV3-1 | 16 | TGTGCCAGCAGCCAAGGACTAGCGGGAGCATATAATGAGCAGTTCTTC | CASSQGLAGAYNEQFF